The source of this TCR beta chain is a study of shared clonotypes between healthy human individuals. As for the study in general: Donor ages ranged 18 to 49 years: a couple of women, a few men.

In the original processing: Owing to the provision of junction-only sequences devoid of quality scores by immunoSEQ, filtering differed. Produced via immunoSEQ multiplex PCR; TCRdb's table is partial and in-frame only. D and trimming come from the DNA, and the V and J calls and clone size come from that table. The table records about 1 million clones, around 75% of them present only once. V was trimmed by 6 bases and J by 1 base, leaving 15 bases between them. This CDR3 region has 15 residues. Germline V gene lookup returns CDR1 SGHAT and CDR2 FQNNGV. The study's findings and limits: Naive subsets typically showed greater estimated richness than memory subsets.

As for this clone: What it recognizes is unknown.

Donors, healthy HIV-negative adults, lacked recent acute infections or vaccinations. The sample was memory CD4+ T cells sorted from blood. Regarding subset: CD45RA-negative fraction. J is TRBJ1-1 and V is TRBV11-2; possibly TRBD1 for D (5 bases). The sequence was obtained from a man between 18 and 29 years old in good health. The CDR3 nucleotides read TGTGCCAGCAGGCCTCCGGGACGGAAGAACACTGAAGCTTTCTTT. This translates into CASRPPGRKNTEAFF.